The sequence of this T cell receptor (beta chain) was determined in a study of T cell responses to AZD1222 COVID-19 vaccine. Study details: Researchers grouped second doses given at about 4 or about 12 weeks into one pool.

Study-wide results and limits: Among vaccine-associated CD4 TCRs, coverage spanned spike, with dominance at 160-218 and 743-854. Nearly half of spike-specific TCRs reportedly go after variant regions that carry no mutations. Only a handful of AZD1222 recipients tested seropositive at baseline.

The CDR3 loop spans 13 amino acids. V lost 0 bases and J 10 bases, leaving 14 bases between the germline ends. CDR1 and CDR2 from the germline V gene are SGHNT and YYREEE (reference sequence). Libraries were prepared by immunoSEQ multiplex PCR; TCRdb keeps only in-frame clonotypes and omits some of them. The sample holds around 130,000 clones; over 85% are singletons and the top ten take 0.85% to 0.95%. A note on this clone: The antigen remains undetermined.

The material sequenced was peripheral blood, taken on day 0 of AZD1222 vaccination. The chain couples TRBV5-4 to TRBJ2-7; no firm D call. This sequence was found in an adult in good health. The CDR3 coding sequence is TGTGCCAGCAGCTTGGCCGGCCGCTACTCTCAGTACTTC. It encodes CASSLAGRYSQYF.